This T cell receptor (beta chain) was identified during a study of neoadjuvant nivolumab and ipilimumab in lung cancer. The overall study: Nivolumab 3 mg/kg was given days 1, 15 and 29, plus ipilimumab 1 mg/kg day 1 in combination. Study conclusions and caveats: Compared with tumor-adjacent uninvolved lung, resected tumors showed greater richness and clonality. From pretherapy to surgery, tumor richness and clonality rose with dual therapy. Resected-tumor TCR richness correlated positively with pretherapy blood richness.

Germline V CDR1 and CDR2: DFQATT, SNEGSKA (reference sequence). Trimming stripped 0 bases from V and 4 bases from J, with 0 bases between. This CDR3 contains 10 residues. On this clone itself: Its specificity is unknown.

TCRdb keeps only in-frame clones here, not all; method: immunoSEQ multiplex PCR. Here the sample spans thousands of clones, around 79% being singletons. This clonotype was obtained from an adult with non-small cell lung cancer. This specimen consisted of tumor tissue, obtained after neoadjuvant nivolumab, alone or with ipilimumab, at or shortly before surgery. The genes are TRBV20-1 and TRBJ2-5; D remains ambiguous. CDR3: CSAREETQYF. The CDR3 nucleotides read TGCAGTGCTAGAGAAGAGACCCAGTACTTC.